The 25 T cell receptor beta chains below all came from one sample that was sequenced in a study of cytomegalovirus exposure and HLA in healthy donors. The primer mix had 60 Vbeta and 13 Jbeta primers. Only in-frame clones appear in the TCRdb table, and some are missing; sequencing was by immunoSEQ multiplex PCR. The listing records some 160,000 clones. The sequencing input was PBMCs. These receptors were obtained from a man aged 25 to 40 in good health and CMV-seronegative.

The chain combines TRBV19 with TRBJ2-7; D is possibly TRBD2 (6 bases). This CDR3 region has 16 residues. Germline V gives CDR1 LNHDA, CDR2 SQIVND (reference sequence). Trimming cost V 3 bases and J 1 base, with 16 bases left between them. This CDR3 reads CASSIMGRRESYEQYF. DNA of the CDR3: TGTGCCAGTAGTATTATGGGTCGCCGGGAGTCCTACGAGCAGTACTTC.

The rearrangement links TRBV7-8 to TRBJ2-2; perhaps TRBD2 as D (6 bases). The CDR3 totals 16 residues. CDR1 and CDR2 (germline): SGHVS, FQNEAQ. Trimming cost V 4 bases and J 5 bases, with 17 bases left between them. CDR3 sequence: CASSSKPTRGTGELFF. The DNA for the CDR3 is TGTGCCAGCAGCTCTAAGCCGACTAGGGGAACCGGGGAGCTGTTTTTT.

The chain employs TRBV30 and TRBJ1-2; TRBD1 matches at 8 bases. Trimming cost V 2 bases and J 8 bases; bases outside gene matches: 1. The CDR3 has 11 amino acids. Germline loops: CDR1 GTSNPN, CDR2 SVGIG (reference sequence). The CDR3 coding sequence is TGTGCCTGGAGTTCAGGGGGCGGCTACACCTTC. It specifies CAWSSGGGYTF.

The chain employs TRBV18 and TRBJ2-7; the match to TRBD2 covers 15 bases. The germline CDR1 and CDR2 sequences are KGHSH and LQKENI. This CDR3 is built from 15 residues. J was trimmed by 6 bases and V by 6 bases; bases with no gene match: 6. Here the CDR3 reads CASSAGLAGGTEQYF. CDR3 DNA sequence: TGTGCCAGCTCTGCCGGACTAGCGGGAGGGACCGAGCAGTACTTC. Full variable domain (missing parts from reference TRBV18 and TRBJ2-7): NAGVMQNPRHLVRRRGQEARLRCSPMKGHSHVYWYRQLPEEGLKFMVYLQKENIIDESGMPKERFSAEFPKEGPSILRIQQVVRGDSAAYFCASSAGLAGGTEQYFGPGTRLTVT.

This rearrangement joins TRBV19 to TRBJ2-3, with D tentatively TRBD1 (5 bases). Germline CDR1 LNHDA, CDR2 SQIVND (reference sequence). The CDR3 sequence is 12 residues long. Trimming took 5 bases from V and 4 from J, leaving 7 bases between them. CDR3 residues: CASSPRADTQYF. DNA of the CDR3: TGTGCCAGTAGTCCCAGGGCAGATACGCAGTATTTT. Complete variable domain (other parts from reference TRBV19 and TRBJ2-3): DGGITQSPKYLFRKEGQNVTLSCEQNLNHDAMYWYRQDPGQGLRLIYYSQIVNDFQKGDIAEGYSVSREKKESFPLTVTSAQKNPTAFYLCASSPRADTQYFGPGTRLTVL.

This chain links TRBV18 with TRBJ2-1, with D possibly matching TRBD2 (6 bases). V was clipped by 3 bases and J by 7 bases, with 13 bases between them. In germline, CDR1 is KGHSH, CDR2 LQKENI. CDR3 length: 14 amino acids. The DNA of the CDR3 is TGTGCCAGCTCACCGATGCGGGAAGGTAATGAGCAGTTCTTC. Its protein is CASSPMREGNEQFF.

CDR3 in DNA: TGTGCCAGCAGCTTTCATGACGAGGGGGCGGGGTACGAGCAGTACTTC. It specifies CASSFHDEGAGYEQYF. This chain links TRBV5-4 with TRBJ2-7; D is perhaps TRBD1 (7 bases). The germline CDR1 and CDR2 sequences are SGHNT and YYREEE (reference sequence). This CDR3 spans 16 amino acids. V gave up 2 bases and J gave up 4 bases, with 19 bases separating them.

The chain is built from TRBV11-3 and TRBJ1-2, with 11 bases aligning to TRBD1. The germline V gene encodes CDR1 SGHNT and CDR2 YENEEA. The length of the CDR3 is 15 residues. V shed 4 bases and J 4 bases; nucleotides not matched to a gene: 5. CDR3 amino acids: CASSSRTGGFYGYTF. Here the CDR3 DNA reads TGTGCCAGCAGCTCCCGGACAGGGGGCTTCTATGGCTACACCTTC.

The rearrangement joins TRBV27 to TRBJ2-5, with TRBD2 identical over 7 bases. Trimming cost V 5 bases and J 4 bases; bases outside gene matches: 13. Germline lookup yields CDR1 MNHEY and CDR2 SMNVEV (reference sequence). The CDR3 runs to 16 residues. CDR3 in amino acids: CASSLELAQGGETQYF. Here the CDR3 DNA reads TGTGCCAGCAGTCTTGAACTAGCGCAAGGTGGAGAGACCCAGTACTTC.

This chain links TRBV7-9 with TRBJ2-4, with D unresolved. The V gene's germline CDR1 is SEHNR and CDR2 FQNEAQ (reference sequence). This CDR3 is 16 amino acids long. Trimming removed 2 bases from V and 0 bases from J, with 11 bases in between. This chain's CDR3 is CASSLTPNGAKNIQYF. The CDR3 nucleotides are TGTGCCAGCAGCTTAACACCAAATGGAGCCAAAAACATTCAGTACTTC. The variable domain in full, with the rest retrieved from reference TRBV7-9 and TRBJ2-4, is DTGVSQNPRHKITKRGQNVTFRCDPISEHNRLYWYRQTLGQGPEFLTYFQNEAQLEKSRLLSDRFSAERPKGSFSTLEIQRTEQGDSAMYLCASSLTPNGAKNIQYFGAGTRLSVL.

The chain uses TRBV19 and TRBJ1-4; TRBD1 aligns across 9 bases. Germline V gene lookup returns CDR1 LNHDA and CDR2 SQIVND (reference sequence). J gave up 8 bases and V 4 bases, and 5 bases lay outside the gene matches. The CDR3 is 14 amino acids. The CDR3 loop reads CASSRTGDDEKLFF. DNA of the CDR3: TGTGCCAGTAGTAGGACAGGGGACGACGAAAAACTGTTTTTT.

The CDR3 is CASSFGGGGNGYTF. The CDR3 DNA reads TGTGCCAGCTCTTTCGGCGGGGGTGGGAATGGCTACACCTTC. The rearrangement uses TRBV27 and TRBJ1-2; D possibly corresponds to TRBD1 (5 bases). The CDR3 is 14 residues long. Germline V gene lookup returns CDR1 MNHEY and CDR2 SMNVEV (reference sequence). V was clipped by 8 bases and J by 6 bases, with 19 bases between them.

The CDR3 region is CASSPRQGVKDTQYF. The CDR3 DNA is TGTGCCAGCAGTCCAAGACAGGGGGTAAAAGATACGCAGTATTTT. This chain links TRBV6-1 with TRBJ2-3; 9 bases are shared with TRBD1. Germline loops: CDR1 MNHNS, CDR2 SASEGT. CDR3 length: 15 residues. The V and J ends lost 5 bases and 5 bases, in that order; junction bases with no gene match: 8.

The chain joins TRBV15 to TRBJ2-1, with 11 bases aligning to TRBD2. This CDR3 has 18 amino acids. Losses at the gene ends were 2 bases for V and 0 bases for J; bases not matched to a gene: 6. Germline V CDR1 and CDR2: LNHNV, YYDKDF (reference sequence). The CDR3 is CATSRTLTSGSSYNEQFF. DNA of the CDR3: TGTGCCACCAGCAGAACTTTAACTAGCGGGAGCTCCTACAATGAGCAGTTCTTC.

The rearrangement links TRBV19 to TRBJ1-3; 7 bases align to TRBD1. The V gene's germline CDR1 is LNHDA and CDR2 SQIVND (reference sequence). With 6 bases clipped from V and 0 bases from J, the junction kept 5 bases outside the gene matches. CDR3 size: 15 residues. The CDR3 region is CASSQQGNSGNTIYF. As DNA, the CDR3 is TGTGCCAGTAGCCAACAGGGGAACTCTGGAAACACCATATATTTT.

The chain links TRBV5-5 to TRBJ2-7, with TRBD1 matching 9 bases. CDR3 length: 14 residues. Per germline, CDR1 SGHKS and CDR2 YYEKEE (reference sequence). V was clipped by 0 bases and J by 6 bases; unmatched bases: 4. The CDR3 coding sequence is TGTGCCAGCAGCTTGGCGACAGGGGGGCGCGAGCAGTACTTC. It codes for CASSLATGGREQYF.

This sequence joins TRBV6-1 and TRBJ1-1; 7 bases are a match to TRBD1. The CDR3 length is 13 residues. Germline CDR1 and CDR2: MNHNS and SASEGT. V dropped 7 bases and J dropped 4; count of bases not matched to a gene: 6. In DNA form, the CDR3 reads TGTGCCAGCAAACCAGGGGGGAGCACTGAAGCTTTCTTT. The encoded protein is CASKPGGSTEAFF.

The chain employs TRBV5-1 and TRBJ2-1, with 14 nucleotides matching TRBD2. The V gene end was trimmed by 6 bases and the J gene end by 9 bases; junction bases not matched to a gene: 11. The germline V gene encodes CDR1 SGHRS and CDR2 YFSETQ. This CDR3 region has 16 residues. CDR3 protein: CASKGGGLAGESEQFF. CDR3 in DNA: TGCGCCAGCAAAGGAGGGGGACTAGCGGGAGAGAGTGAGCAGTTCTTC.

This sequence joins TRBV6-5 and TRBJ1-2; 11 positions match TRBD1. With V trimmed by 2 bases and J by 4 bases, 6 bases remained unmatched. Germline lookup yields CDR1 MNHEY and CDR2 SVGAGI. The CDR3 contains 16 residues. The DNA for the CDR3 is TGTGCCAGCAGTTACCATGGACAGGGGGCGGTCTATGGCTACACCTTC. This encodes CASSYHGQGAVYGYTF.

The J gene is TRBJ1-5, the V gene TRBV2; D gene ambiguous. This CDR3 is 14 amino acids long. V lost 4 bases, J lost 2 bases, and 9 bases lay in between. Germline CDR1 is SNHLY and CDR2 is FYNNEI. For the CDR3, the DNA is TGTGCCAGCAGTGTGAGCGGAGGCAATCAGCCCCAGCATTTT. The encoded protein is CASSVSGGNQPQHF.

The chain has TRBV9 and TRBJ2-2, with TRBD2 identical over 8 bases. Looked up from germline, CDR1 is SGDLS and CDR2 is YYNGEE. V trimming: 1 base; J trimming: 6 bases; junction bases outside the gene matches: 5. The CDR3 is 15 residues long. The CDR3 sequence: CASSVSGGIAGELFF. The CDR3 DNA reads as TGTGCCAGCAGCGTATCGGGGGGGATAGCCGGGGAGCTGTTTTTT.

The V and J genes are TRBV5-1 and TRBJ1-2; TRBD1 might be the D (6 bases). There are 13 residues in the CDR3. The V and J ends lost 0 bases and 6 bases respectively, with 9 bases between them. Per germline, CDR1 SGHRS and CDR2 YFSETQ. The CDR3 here is CASSLVAGDGYTF. The CDR3, as DNA: TGCGCCAGCAGCTTGGTGGCAGGGGATGGCTACACCTTC. Supplemented by reference TRBV5-1 and TRBJ1-2, the full variable domain reads KAGVTQTPRYLIKTRGQQVTLSCSPISGHRSVSWYQQTPGQGLQFLFEYFSETQRNKGNFPGRFSGRQFSNSRSEMNVSTLELGDSALYLCASSLVAGDGYTFGSGTRLTVV.

The rearrangement links TRBV4-3 to TRBJ1-5; tentatively, D is TRBD1 (5 bases). Trimming left V 0 bases short and J 8 bases short, with 11 bases between. CDR3 length: 14 amino acids. Germline CDR1 is LGHNA and CDR2 is YSLEER. In DNA form, the CDR3 reads TGCGCCAGCAGCCAAGATGAGGGGAGGAAGCCCCAGCATTTT. Translation: CASSQDEGRKPQHF.

The rearrangement uses TRBV5-1 and TRBJ2-2; 7 bases align to TRBD1. This CDR3 contains 16 residues. Germline V gene sequence: CDR1 SGHRS, CDR2 YFSETQ. V was clipped by 4 bases and J by 2 bases; unmatched bases: 8. This CDR3 is CASSLQGQKNTGELFF. The CDR3, as DNA: TGCGCCAGCAGCCTCCAGGGACAGAAAAACACCGGGGAGCTGTTTTTT.

The chain has TRBV15 and TRBJ2-5, with D possibly matching TRBD1 (6 bases). CDR3 length: 13 amino acids. The V gene lost 3 bases and the J gene lost 2 bases, with 7 bases spanning the gap. Germline V CDR1 and CDR2: LNHNV, YYDKDF (reference sequence). In DNA form, the CDR3 reads TGTGCCACCAGCAGGGACAGTCAAGAGACCCAGTACTTC. Translated: CATSRDSQETQYF.